The rows below give T cell receptor beta chains drawn from one sample of a study of shared clonotypes between healthy human individuals. Method: immunoSEQ multiplex PCR; TCRdb's copy keeps in-frame clones and lacks some. The sample shows some 2,500,000 clones, around 93% of them seen only once. Sequenced input: naive CD4+ T cells from PBMCs. All receptors derive from a man between 18 and 29 years old in good health. Some clones in this sample may be carry-over from other donors' samples. Both conserved end residues are part of each CDR3. A D gene is named only where the DNA matches it firmly. Expanded clones get a size class; other rows say once, few or many, or leave the size out.

TRBD1 TRBJ1-4 TRBV28 15 . TGTGCCAGCAGGGCTCCGGGACAGCCTAATGAAAAACTGTTTTTT CASRAPGQPNEKLFF
. TRBJ1-2 TRBV11-2 14 . TGTGCCAGCAGCTTAGGGCCGCTAGGCTATGGCTACACCTTC CASSLGPLGYGYTF
TRBD1 TRBJ2-2 TRBV18 15 . TGTGCCAGCTCACAGACAGGGGGGAACACCGGGGAGCTGTTTTTT CASSQTGGNTGELFF
TRBD2 TRBJ2-3 TRBV5-4 16 . TGTGCCAGCAGCTACCCGACTAGCGGGACTCAAGATACGCAGTATTTT CASSYPTSGTQDTQYF
. TRBJ2-7 TRBV28 16 . TGTGCCAGCAGCCAATGGGGGGCACCTGGGAGCTACGAGCAGTACTTC CASSQWGAPGSYEQYF
TRBD2 TRBJ2-1 TRBV4-3 16 . TGCGCCAGCAGCCAACTAGCGGGAGAGCCCTACAATGAGCAGTTCTTC CASSQLAGEPYNEQFF
. TRBJ1-3 TRBV30 11 . TGTGCCTGGGCGGTTGGGAACACCATATATTTT CAWAVGNTIYF
. TRBJ1-2 TRBV18 14 . TGTGCCAGCTCACCCCTGGACAGTCTGCTTGGCTACACCTTC CASSPLDSLLGYTF
. TRBJ1-2 TRBV2 14 . TGTGCCAGCAGTAGAACGACCCAGGGACCGCAAGACACCTTC CASSRTTQGPQDTF
. TRBJ1-3 TRBV28 17 once TGTGCCAGCAGCCCCCACCGACAGGTCGTCTCTGGAAACACCATATATTTT CASSPHRQVVSGNTIYF
. TRBJ1-2 TRBV18 13 . TGTGCCAGCTCACCACCGGGTGCAAATGGCTACACCTTC CASSPPGANGYTF
. TRBJ2-7 TRBV5-6 13 . TGTGCCAGCAGCTTGACCGTATCCTACGAGCAGTACTTC CASSLTVSYEQYF
TRBD1 TRBJ1-1 TRBV19 15 . TGTGCCAGTAGTATTTTCCAGGGGGCGGGCACTGAAGCTTTCTTT CASSIFQGAGTEAFF
TRBD1 TRBJ2-5 TRBV5-4 12 once TGTGCCAGCAGCGGGACAGAAGAGACCCAGTACTTC CASSGTEETQYF
. TRBJ2-7 TRBV11-2 15 . TGTGCCAGCAGCTCCTGGGGGCAGGGCGGCGACGAGCAGTACTTC CASSSWGQGGDEQYF
. TRBJ2-1 TRBV9 15 . TGTGCCAGCAGCGTAGGAGCTCACACCTACAATGAGCAGTTCTTC CASSVGAHTYNEQFF
. TRBJ1-5 TRBV7-3 15 few TGTGCCAGCAGCCTGACGGGGACCACAGATCAGCCCCAGCATTTT CASSLTGTTDQPQHF
. TRBJ1-3 TRBV7-8 15 . TGTGCCAGCAGGCGATCAGAGAGCTCTGGAAACACCATATATTTT CASRRSESSGNTIYF
. TRBJ2-5 TRBV4-2 17 . TGTGCCAGCAGCCAACCACTCCTTGGACAGACTCAAGAGACCCAGTACTTC CASSQPLLGQTQETQYF
. TRBJ2-5 TRBV21-1 14 . TGTGCCAGTCTACGAGGGCGGGACGGGGAGACCCAGTACTTC CASLRGRDGETQYF
. TRBJ2-7 TRBV18 14 . TGTGCCAGCTCCCCCGGGGCGGCTACCTACGAGCAGTACTTC CASSPGAATYEQYF
. TRBJ2-6 TRBV19 14 . TGTGCCAGTAGCACCCCGCCTGGGGCCAACGTCCTGACTTTC CASSTPPGANVLTF
TRBD1 TRBJ2-1 TRBV7-9 13 . TGTGCCAGCAGACCCACAGGGGATGGTGAGCAGTTCTTC CASRPTGDGEQFF